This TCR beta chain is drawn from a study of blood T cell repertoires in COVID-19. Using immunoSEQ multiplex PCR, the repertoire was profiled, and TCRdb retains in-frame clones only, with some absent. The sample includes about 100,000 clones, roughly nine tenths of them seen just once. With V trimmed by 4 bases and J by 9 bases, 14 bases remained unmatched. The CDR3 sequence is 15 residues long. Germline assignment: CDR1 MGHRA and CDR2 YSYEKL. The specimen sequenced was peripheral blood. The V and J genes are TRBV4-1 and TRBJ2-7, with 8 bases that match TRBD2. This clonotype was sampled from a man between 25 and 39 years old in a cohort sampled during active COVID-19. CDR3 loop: CASSPSGQGSLVQYF. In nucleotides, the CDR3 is TGCGCCAGCAGCCCTAGCGGGCAGGGTTCGTTGGTGCAGTACTTC.